The 5 T cell receptor beta chains below all came from one sample that was sequenced in a study of patients and donors after allogeneic stem cell transplantation (dated by TCRdb to about 2020). The library was prepared using RT-PCR. The instrument given in TCRdb is NextSeq 550. The public reads were quality trimmed at Q25 with fastp and then assembled into clones with MiXCR by TCRdb, keeping productive beta chains. Rows with a matching CDR3 protein are joined into one entry that keeps the most common DNA and genes. Here the sample has about 160,000 distinct CDR3 sequences; approximately 28% occur a single time. Less than 3.5% of the sample goes to the ten largest clones. Specimen: blood, either unsorted or a sorted T cell fraction (not recorded which). These receptors were collected from a human donor who was either an allogeneic HSCT recipient or a stem cell or donor lymphocyte infusion donor (not recorded which). It is not recorded whose cells these are; they may come from a transplant donor.

In its sample, this clonotype was seen many times. This chain connects TRBV5-6 to TRBJ1-6; D not resolved. V lost 0 bases, J lost 0 bases, and 7 bases lay in between. The CDR3 is 16 amino acids. Germline CDR1 SGHDT, CDR2 YYEEEE. The CDR3 DNA is TGTGCCAGCAGCTTGGGGAGCCGCTCCTATAATTCACCCCTCCACTTT. Its protein is CASSLGSRSYNSPLHF. Looking up the rest from reference TRBV5-6 and TRBJ1-6 gives the full variable domain: DAGVTQSPTHLIKTRGQQVTLRCSPKSGHDTVSWYQQALGQGPQFIFQYYEEEERQRGNFPDRFSGHQFPNYSSELNVNALLLGDSALYLCASSLGSRSYNSPLHFGNGTRLTVT.

The chain recombines TRBV6-5 with TRBJ1-5; D unclear. The ends were cut back, 5 bases at V and 3 bases at J, with 11 bases in the middle. Germline CDR1 reads MNHEY; CDR2 reads SVGAGI. This CDR3 contains 14 residues. CDR3 in DNA: TGTGCCAGCAGTCCCTACAGTGCCAATCAGCCCCAGCATTTT. Amino acids: CASSPYSANQPQHF.

This chain joins TRBV5-1 and TRBJ2-7; D not certain. This CDR3 has 14 residues. CDR1 is SGHRS and CDR2 is YFSETQ in the germline V gene. V gave up 0 bases and J gave up 3 bases, with 10 bases separating them. In DNA, the CDR3 is TGCGCCAGCAGCTTGGAATCCATGGGCTACGAGCAGTACTTC. This gives the protein CASSLESMGYEQYF.

J is TRBJ2-7 and V is TRBV30; D ambiguous. This CDR3 is 12 amino acids long. V shed 4 bases and J shed 2 bases, with 9 bases lying between them. Germline V gene lookup returns CDR1 GTSNPN and CDR2 SVGIG (reference sequence). The CDR3 nucleotides are TGTGCCTGGATGGTAGGGCCCTACGAGCAGTACTTC. The encoded protein is CAWMVGPYEQYF.

J is TRBJ2-1 and V is TRBV25-1, with D hard to call. There are 18 residues in the CDR3. CDR1 is MGHDK, CDR2 SYGVNS, per germline. Trimming left V 2 bases short and J 5 bases short, with 22 bases between. The CDR3 protein is CASSESYMTSTLNNEQFF. CDR3 in DNA: TGTGCCAGCAGTGAAAGTTACATGACGTCCACATTAAACAATGAGCAGTTCTTC. Supplemented by reference TRBV25-1 and TRBJ2-1, the full variable domain reads EADIYQTPRYLVIGTGKKITLECSQTMGHDKMYWYQQDPGMELHLIHYSYGVNSTEKGDLSSESTVSRIRTEHFPLTLESARPSHTSQYLCASSESYMTSTLNNEQFFGPGTRLTVL.